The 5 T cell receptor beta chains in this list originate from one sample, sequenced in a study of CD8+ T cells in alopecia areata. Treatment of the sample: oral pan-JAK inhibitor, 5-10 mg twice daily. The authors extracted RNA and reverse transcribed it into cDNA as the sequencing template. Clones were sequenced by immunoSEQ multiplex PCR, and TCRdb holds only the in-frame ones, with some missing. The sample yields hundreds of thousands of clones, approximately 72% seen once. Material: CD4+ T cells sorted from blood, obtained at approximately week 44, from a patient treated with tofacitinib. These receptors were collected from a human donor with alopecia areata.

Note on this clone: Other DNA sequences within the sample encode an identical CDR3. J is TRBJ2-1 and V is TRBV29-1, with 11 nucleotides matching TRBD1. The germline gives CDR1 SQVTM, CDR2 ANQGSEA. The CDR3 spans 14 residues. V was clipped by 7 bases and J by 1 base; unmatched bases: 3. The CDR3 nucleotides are TGCAGCGGCAGGGACAGGGGGTCCTACAATGAGCAGTTCTTC. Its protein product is CSGRDRGSYNEQFF.

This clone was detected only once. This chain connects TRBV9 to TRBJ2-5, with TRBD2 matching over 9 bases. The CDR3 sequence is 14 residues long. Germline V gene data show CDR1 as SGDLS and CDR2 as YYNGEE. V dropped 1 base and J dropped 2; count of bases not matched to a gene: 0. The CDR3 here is CASSVSGGQETQYF. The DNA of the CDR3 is TGTGCCAGCAGCGTAAGCGGGGGGCAAGAGACCCAGTACTTC.

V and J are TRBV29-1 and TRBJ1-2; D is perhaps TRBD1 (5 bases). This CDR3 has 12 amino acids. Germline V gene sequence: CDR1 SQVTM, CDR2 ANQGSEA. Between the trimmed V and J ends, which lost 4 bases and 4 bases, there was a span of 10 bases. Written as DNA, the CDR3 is TGCAGCGTTGGAGGAGGGGTCTATGGCTACACCTTC. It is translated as CSVGGGVYGYTF.

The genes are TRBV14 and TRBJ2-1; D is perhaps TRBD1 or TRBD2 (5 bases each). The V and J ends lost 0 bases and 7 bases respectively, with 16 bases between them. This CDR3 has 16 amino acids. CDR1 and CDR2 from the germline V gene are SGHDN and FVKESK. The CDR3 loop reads CASSQDEGRGWNEQFF. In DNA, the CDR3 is TGTGCCAGCAGCCAAGATGAGGGAAGGGGCTGGAATGAGCAGTTCTTC.

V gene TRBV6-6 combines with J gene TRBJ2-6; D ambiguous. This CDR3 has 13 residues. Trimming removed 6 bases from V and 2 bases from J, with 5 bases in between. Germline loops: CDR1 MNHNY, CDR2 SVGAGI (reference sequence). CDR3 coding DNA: TGTGCCAGCAGAGAGCCTGGGGCCAACGTCCTGACTTTC. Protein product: CASREPGANVLTF.